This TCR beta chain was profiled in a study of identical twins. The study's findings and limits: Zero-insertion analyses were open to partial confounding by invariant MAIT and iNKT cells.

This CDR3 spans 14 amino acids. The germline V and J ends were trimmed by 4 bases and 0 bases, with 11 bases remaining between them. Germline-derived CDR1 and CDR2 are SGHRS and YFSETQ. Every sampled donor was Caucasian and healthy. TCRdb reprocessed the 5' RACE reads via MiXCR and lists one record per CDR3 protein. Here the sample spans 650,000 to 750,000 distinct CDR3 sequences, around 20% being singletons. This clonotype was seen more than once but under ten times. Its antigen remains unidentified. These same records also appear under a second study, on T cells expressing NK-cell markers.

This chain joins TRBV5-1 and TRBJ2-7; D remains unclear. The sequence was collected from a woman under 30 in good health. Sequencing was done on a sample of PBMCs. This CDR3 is CASSRMDPSYEQYF. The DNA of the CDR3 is TGCGCCAGCAGCAGGATGGACCCCTCCTACGAGCAGTACTTC.